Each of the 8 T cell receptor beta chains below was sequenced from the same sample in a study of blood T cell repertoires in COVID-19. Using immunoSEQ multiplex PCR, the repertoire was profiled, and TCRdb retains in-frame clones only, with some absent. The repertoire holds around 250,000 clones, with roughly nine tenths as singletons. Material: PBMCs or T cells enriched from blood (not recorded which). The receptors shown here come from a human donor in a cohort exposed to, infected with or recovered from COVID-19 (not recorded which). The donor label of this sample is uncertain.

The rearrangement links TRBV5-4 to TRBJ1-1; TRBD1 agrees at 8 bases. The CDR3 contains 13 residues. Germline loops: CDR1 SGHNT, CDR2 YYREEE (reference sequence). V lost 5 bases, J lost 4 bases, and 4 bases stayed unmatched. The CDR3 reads CASRFTGGTEAFF. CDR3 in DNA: TGTGCCAGCAGGTTCACAGGGGGCACTGAAGCTTTCTTT.

CDR3: CASSPAGADNSPLHF. In nucleotides, the CDR3 is TGTGCCAGCTCACCAGCAGGGGCGGATAATTCACCCCTCCACTTT. The chain has TRBV18 and TRBJ1-6; D perhaps matches TRBD1 (6 bases). Looked up from germline, CDR1 is KGHSH and CDR2 is LQKENI. Trimming took 2 bases from V and 5 from J, leaving 10 bases between them. The CDR3 is 15 residues long.

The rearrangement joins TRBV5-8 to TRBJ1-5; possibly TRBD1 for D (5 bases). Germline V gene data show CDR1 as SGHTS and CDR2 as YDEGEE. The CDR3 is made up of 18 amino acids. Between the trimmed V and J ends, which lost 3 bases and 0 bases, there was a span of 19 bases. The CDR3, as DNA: TGTGCCAGCAGCTGGAATGGGGGGGGAGGATATAGCAATCAGCCCCAGCATTTT. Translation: CASSWNGGGGYSNQPQHF.

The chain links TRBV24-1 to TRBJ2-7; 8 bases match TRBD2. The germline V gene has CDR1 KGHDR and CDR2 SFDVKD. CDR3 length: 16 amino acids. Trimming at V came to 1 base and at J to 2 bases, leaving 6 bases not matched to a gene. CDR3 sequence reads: CATSDFGDGGAYEQYF. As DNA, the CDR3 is TGTGCCACCAGTGATTTCGGGGACGGGGGGGCCTACGAGCAGTACTTC.

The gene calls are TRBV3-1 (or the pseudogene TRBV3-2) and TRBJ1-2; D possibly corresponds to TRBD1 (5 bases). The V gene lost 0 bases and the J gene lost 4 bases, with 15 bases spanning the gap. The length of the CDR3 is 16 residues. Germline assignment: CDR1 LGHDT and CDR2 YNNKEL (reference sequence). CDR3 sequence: CASSQDTGGPSYGYTF. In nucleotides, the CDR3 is TGTGCCAGCAGCCAAGATACGGGGGGTCCCTCCTATGGCTACACCTTC.

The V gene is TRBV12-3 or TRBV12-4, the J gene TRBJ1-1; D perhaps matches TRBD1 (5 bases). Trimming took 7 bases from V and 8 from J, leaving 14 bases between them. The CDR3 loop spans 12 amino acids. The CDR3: CASTQAGLEAFF. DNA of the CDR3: TGTGCCAGCACCCAGGCGGGACTCGAAGCTTTCTTT.

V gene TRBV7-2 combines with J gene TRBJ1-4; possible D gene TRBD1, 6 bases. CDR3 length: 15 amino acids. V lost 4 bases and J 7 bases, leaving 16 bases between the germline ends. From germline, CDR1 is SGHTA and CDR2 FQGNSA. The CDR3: CASSSQTGSGEKLFF. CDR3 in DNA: TGTGCCAGCAGCTCTCAAACAGGGAGCGGTGAAAAACTGTTTTTT.

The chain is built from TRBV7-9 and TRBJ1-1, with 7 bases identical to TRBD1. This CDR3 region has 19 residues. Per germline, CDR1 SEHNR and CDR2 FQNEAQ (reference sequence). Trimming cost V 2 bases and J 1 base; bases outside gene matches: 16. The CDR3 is CASSLNLGADRLGNTEAFF. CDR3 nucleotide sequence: TGTGCCAGCAGCTTAAATCTCGGTGCGGACAGGTTGGGGAACACTGAAGCTTTCTTT.